The source of this TCR beta chain is a study of T-cell memory formation after mild COVID-19. This CDR3 spans 15 amino acids. The V end lost 0 bases, the J end lost 3 bases, and 12 bases lay between the germline ends. Germline V gives CDR1 SGHDT, CDR2 YYEEEE. This clonotype has only a few counts. TCRdb re-derived calls from the 5' RACE reads in MiXCR, one entry per CDR3 protein. Of about 340,000 distinct CDR3 sequences detected, over 10% appear once; the ten largest clones hold over 20%. The sequence was collected from a man between 18 and 35 years old who had mild COVID-19 (a few samples of this study predate the infection). Cell type and time point are not known. The J gene is TRBJ2-5, the V gene TRBV5-6; D perhaps matches TRBD2 (6 bases). Sequencing was performed on PBMCs or a T cell subset sorted from them (not recorded which). The CDR3 DNA is TGTGCCAGCAGCTTGGGGCCGGGCGGGAAAGAGACCCAGTACTTC. It encodes CASSLGPGGKETQYF.